These 9 T cell receptor beta chains were all obtained from the same sample, sequenced in a study of shared clonotypes between healthy human individuals. Clones were sequenced by immunoSEQ multiplex PCR, and TCRdb holds only the in-frame ones, with some missing. This table has some 2.1 million clones, just over 90% appearing once. CD8 cells regarded as naive lacked CD45RO, were positively chosen for CCR7, and omitted terminally differentiated effector memory CD45RA+ cells. The sequencing sample was made of naive CD8+ T cells from PBMCs. These receptors all stem from a man aged 18-30 years in good health. Some clones in this sample may be carry-over from other donors' samples.

The chain carries TRBV27 and TRBJ1-4; D is perhaps TRBD1 (5 bases). Trimming removed 10 bases at V and 7 bases at J, with 16 bases between. Germline V gene lookup returns CDR1 MNHEY and CDR2 SMNVEV (reference sequence). CDR3 size: 13 residues. The chain's CDR3 is CATQQDPSEKLFF. CDR3 coding DNA: TGTGCCACTCAACAGGACCCGAGTGAAAAACTGTTTTTT. Full variable domain (remainder filled in from reference TRBV27 and TRBJ1-4): EAQVTQNPRYLITVTGKKLTVTCSQNMNHEYMSWYRQDPGLGLRQIYYSMNVEVTDKGDVPEGYKVSRKEKRNFPLILESPSPNQTSLYFCATQQDPSEKLFFGSGTQLSVL.

Of note for this clone: The sample carries other DNA sequences with the same CDR3. The chain uses TRBV9 and TRBJ2-7, with a weak D call TRBD1 (7 bases). This CDR3 spans 16 amino acids. Trimming removed 0 bases from V and 4 bases from J, with 17 bases in between. Germline lookup yields CDR1 SGDLS and CDR2 YYNGEE. CDR3 region: CASSVGAGGISYEQYF. As DNA, the CDR3 is TGTGCCAGCAGCGTAGGCGCAGGGGGGATTTCTTACGAGCAGTACTTC.

The chain uses TRBV14 and TRBJ2-7, with D maybe TRBD2 (6 bases). Germline loops: CDR1 SGHDN, CDR2 FVKESK. The V and J ends lost 3 bases and 1 base respectively, with 16 bases between them. The CDR3 covers 16 residues. This CDR3 is CASSHNSGLASYEQYF. CDR3 bases: TGTGCCAGCAGCCATAACAGCGGGCTCGCTTCCTACGAGCAGTACTTC.

Notes on this clone: At the DNA level, this CDR3 is encoded by other sequences in the same sample as well. The CDR3 DNA reads TGCGCCAGCAGCTTTTCGGGGTGGGAAGCTTTCTTT. It codes for CASSFSGWEAFF. The V call is TRBV5-1, the J call TRBJ1-1; unclear D gene. Trimming cost V 2 bases and J 8 bases, with 10 bases left between them. Per the germline V gene, CDR1 is SGHRS and CDR2 is YFSETQ. CDR3 length: 12 amino acids.

The V and J genes are TRBV7-8 and TRBJ1-2; 9 bases map to TRBD1. V lost 5 bases, J lost 6 bases, and 7 bases stayed unmatched. CDR1 and CDR2 from the germline V gene are SGHVS and FQNEAQ. The CDR3 is 14 amino acids. The CDR3 DNA reads as TGTGCCAGCAGCACACGGACAGGGGTTGATGGCTACACCTTC. This translates into CASSTRTGVDGYTF.

V is TRBV7-3 and J is TRBJ2-1; either TRBD1 or TRBD2 may supply D (6 bases each). With 2 bases removed from V and 8 bases from J, the gap between germline ends came to 25 bases. Germline V gives CDR1 SGHTA, CDR2 FQGTGA. The CDR3 extends over 18 amino acids. CDR3 sequence: CASSLYSRERGGFYEQFF. CDR3 in DNA: TGTGCCAGCAGCTTATACTCTCGGGAGCGTGGGGGCTTCTATGAGCAGTTCTTC. Complete variable domain (other parts from reference TRBV7-3 and TRBJ2-1): GAGVSQTPSNKVTEKGKYVELRCDPISGHTALYWYRQSLGQGPEFLIYFQGTGAADDSGLPNDRFFAVRPEGSVSTLKIQRTERGDSAVYLCASSLYSRERGGFYEQFFGPGTRLTVL.

V is TRBV7-6 and J is TRBJ2-1, with 9 bases that match TRBD2. Losses at the gene ends were 5 bases for V and 2 bases for J; bases not matched to a gene: 7. This CDR3 has 16 amino acids. CDR1 is SGHVS and CDR2 is FNYEAQ in the germline V gene. CDR3 region: CASSNEGGRAYNEQFF. In DNA form, the CDR3 reads TGTGCCAGCAGCAACGAGGGCGGGAGGGCCTACAATGAGCAGTTCTTC.

This sequence joins TRBV14 and TRBJ2-1; perhaps TRBD2 as D (5 bases). CDR3 length: 12 amino acids. The germline V gene has CDR1 SGHDN and CDR2 FVKESK. Trimming removed 6 bases from V and 15 bases from J, with 18 bases in between. The CDR3 DNA reads TGTGCCAGCAGTGAGGACTTTGCTCGTCTGTTCTTC. Translated, it gives CASSEDFARLFF.

This sequence joins TRBV19 and TRBJ2-5; TRBD1 might be the D (6 bases). Germline CDR1 is LNHDA and CDR2 is SQIVND (reference sequence). Trimming removed 3 bases from V and 3 bases from J, with 11 bases in between. The CDR3 spans 14 residues. The CDR3 nucleotides read TGTGCCAGTAGTATCGGACAGCTCGAAGAGACCCAGTACTTC. It specifies CASSIGQLEETQYF.